Listed below are T cell receptor beta chains from one sample, sequenced in a study of shared clonotypes between healthy human individuals. This table comes from immunoSEQ multiplex PCR, and its TCRdb copy is limited to in-frame clones, with some not included. The sample yields over 2 million clones, 95% seen once. Sequencing input: naive CD4+ T cells sorted from blood. The receptor source for this set is a man aged 18 to 35 in good health. Both conserved end residues are part of each CDR3. D genes are given only for firm matches. Expanded clones get a size class; other rows say once, few or many, or leave the size out.

cdr3_length,j_call,v_call,clone_size,d_call,cdr3_aa,cdr3_nt
12,TRBJ2-1,TRBV5-1,-,-,CASSLYGDEQFF,TGCGCCAGCAGCTTGTACGGGGATGAGCAGTTCTTC
15,TRBJ2-7,TRBV7-2,-,-,CASSLGGAGSYEQYF,TGTGCCAGCAGCTTAGGGGGCGCGGGTTCCTACGAGCAGTACTTC
15,TRBJ2-1,TRBV19,-,TRBD1,CASSQTGLPLNEQFF,TGTGCCAGTAGCCAGACAGGGCTTCCCCTCAATGAGCAGTTCTTC
13,TRBJ2-1,TRBV6-6,-,-,CASTHRPHNEQFF,TGTGCCAGCACCCACCGGCCTCACAATGAGCAGTTCTTC
12,TRBJ1-1,TRBV5-1,-,-,CASSLGNSEAFF,TGCGCCAGCAGCTTGGGGAACTCTGAAGCTTTCTTT
16,TRBJ2-5,TRBV2,-,-,CASSLRGPGSEETQYF,TGTGCCAGCAGTCTCCGGGGGCCGGGATCGGAAGAGACCCAGTACTTC
14,TRBJ2-3,TRBV10-3,-,-,CAISPAGTTDTQYF,TGTGCCATCAGTCCGGCAGGGACCACAGATACGCAGTATTTT
16,TRBJ1-6,TRBV6-5,-,-,CASSYTQQLNNSPLHF,TGTGCCAGCAGTTACACCCAACAGCTTAATAATTCACCCCTCCACTTT
13,TRBJ2-5,TRBV9,-,-,CASSVYESETQYF,TGTGCCAGCAGCGTATACGAATCTGAGACCCAGTACTTC
16,TRBJ2-3,TRBV7-6,-,-,CASSLGPSELLDTQYF,TGTGCCAGCAGCTTAGGGCCGTCGGAGTTGCTAGATACGCAGTATTTT
15,TRBJ2-7,TRBV6-5,-,TRBD2,CASSPRTSGTYEQYF,TGTGCCAGCAGTCCCCGGACTAGCGGAACCTACGAGCAGTACTTC
19,TRBJ2-7,TRBV30,-,TRBD2,CAWSVDGYPTSGIPREQYF,TGTGCCTGGAGTGTAGATGGTTATCCGACTAGCGGGATTCCAAGGGAGCAGTACTTC
15,TRBJ2-1,TRBV7-8,-,-,CASSFGAVQRGEQFF,TGTGCCAGCAGCTTCGGGGCAGTACAACGAGGTGAGCAGTTCTTC
14,TRBJ2-7,TRBV30,-,-,CAWSPLGISYEQYF,TGTGCCTGGAGTCCCCTGGGGATCTCCTACGAGCAGTACTTC
11,TRBJ1-1,TRBV30,-,-,CAWSVGTEAFF,TGTGCCTGGAGTGTCGGCACTGAAGCTTTCTTT
16,TRBJ2-7,TRBV4-3,-,TRBD1,CASSQDFPGQYYEQYF,TGCGCCAGCAGCCAAGACTTCCCGGGACAGTACTACGAGCAGTACTTC
14,TRBJ2-7,TRBV6-5,-,-,CASSYGGVSYEQYF,TGTGCCAGCAGTTACGGAGGGGTCTCCTACGAGCAGTACTTC
12,TRBJ1-5,TRBV6-5,once,-,CASSSGDQPQHF,TGTGCCAGCAGTTCCGGAGATCAGCCCCAGCATTTT
13,TRBJ2-7,TRBV4-1,-,-,CASSPQIEFEQYF,TGCGCCAGCAGCCCACAAATTGAGTTCGAGCAGTACTTC
15,TRBJ2-3,TRBV2,-,TRBD2,CASSPSGGAADTQYF,TGTGCCAGCAGTCCTAGCGGGGGGGCGGCAGATACGCAGTATTTT
15,TRBJ1-6,TRBV30,-,TRBD1,CAWKFGQANNSPLHF,TGTGCCTGGAAATTCGGACAGGCAAATAATTCACCCCTCCACTTT
13,TRBJ2-7,TRBV28,-,-,CASRGTTSREQYF,TGTGCCAGCAGGGGGACAACATCTCGCGAGCAGTACTTC
15,TRBJ2-1,TRBV7-7,-,TRBD2,CASSSGLAVYNEQFF,TGTGCTAGCAGCTCGGGACTAGCGGTCTACAATGAGCAGTTCTTC
13,TRBJ2-5,TRBV7-8,-,-,CASSLERQETQYF,TGTGCCAGCAGCCTAGAGAGGCAAGAGACCCAGTACTTC
13,TRBJ2-5,TRBV6-5,-,TRBD1,CASRRDRGSTQYF,TGTGCCAGCAGGAGGGACAGGGGATCGACCCAGTACTTC
14,TRBJ1-3,TRBV6-1,-,-,CASSERTRGNTIYF,TGTGCCAGCAGTGAACGGACCCGGGGGAACACCATATATTTT
14,TRBJ2-2,TRBV6-5,once,TRBD2,CASSYSSGAGELFF,TGTGCCAGCAGTTACTCTAGCGGGGCCGGGGAGCTGTTTTTT
15,TRBJ1-2,TRBV15,-,TRBD1,CATSFARGFDYGYTF,TGTGCCACCAGTTTCGCCAGGGGGTTTGACTATGGCTACACCTTC
15,TRBJ2-1,TRBV9,-,TRBD1,CASSVEGQDYNEQFF,TGTGCCAGCAGCGTAGAGGGACAGGACTACAATGAGCAGTTCTTC
15,TRBJ1-5,TRBV19,-,-,CASSLYDRGYQPQHF,TGTGCCAGTAGTTTGTATGATCGAGGGTATCAGCCCCAGCATTTT
12,TRBJ2-7,TRBV19,few,-,CASKTQSGEQYF,TGTGCCAGTAAAACGCAATCGGGGGAGCAGTACTTC
15,TRBJ2-1,TRBV6-1,once,TRBD1,CASSSGTGGRNEQFF,TGTGCCAGCAGCTCAGGGACAGGGGGAAGGAATGAGCAGTTCTTC
14,TRBJ2-1,TRBV11-2,-,-,CASTPGPSYNEQFF,TGTGCCAGCACCCCAGGGCCCTCCTACAATGAGCAGTTCTTC
14,TRBJ1-2,TRBV6-5,once,-,CASSYGFPFYGYTF,TGTGCCAGCAGTTACGGATTCCCCTTCTATGGCTACACCTTC
15,TRBJ2-1,TRBV11-3,-,-,CASSFGRGHFNEQFF,TGTGCCAGCAGCTTTGGCAGGGGTCATTTCAATGAGCAGTTCTTC
18,TRBJ2-5,TRBV9,-,TRBD2,CASSVTASLAGVSETQYF,TGTGCCAGCAGCGTGACCGCGTCACTAGCGGGGGTATCGGAGACCCAGTACTTC
16,TRBJ2-1,TRBV9,-,-,CASSVGSLSGQNEQFF,TGTGCCAGCAGCGTAGGTTCCCTCAGCGGGCAAAATGAGCAGTTCTTC
14,TRBJ2-3,TRBV5-1,-,-,CASSLETTPDTQYF,TGCGCCAGCAGCTTGGAGACTACCCCAGATACGCAGTATTTT
15,TRBJ2-7,TRBV18,-,-,CASSPPLVLNYEQYF,TGTGCCAGCTCACCACCTTTAGTCCTAAACTACGAGCAGTACTTC
13,TRBJ2-7,TRBV10-3,-,-,CAISERQGYEQYF,TGTGCCATCAGTGAGCGGCAGGGCTACGAGCAGTACTTC